These 26 T cell receptor beta chains were sequenced from one sample in a study of post-analysis software for immune sequencing data. The antigens of these receptors remain unknown. Prepared TCR beta cDNA libraries contained unique molecular identifiers. TCRdb analysed the PCR reads with MiXCR anew, one entry per CDR3 protein. The sample carries hundreds of thousands of distinct CDR3 sequences, roughly 45% recorded once. Study-wide results and caveats: Patients used five TRBV segments, including TRBV5-6, TRBV5-1 and TRBV20-1, more often than controls.

The sequenced sample was blood. The receptors come from a girl between 5 and 17 years old with multiple sclerosis.

The V gene is TRBV5-6, the J gene TRBJ1-5, with D possibly matching TRBD1 (6 bases). Looked up from germline, CDR1 is SGHDT and CDR2 is YYEEEE. CDR3 length: 16 amino acids. Deletions cut 3 bases from V and 1 base from J, with 14 bases between. DNA for the CDR3: TGTGCCAGCAGCTGGCGTGGGGGCGGGAGCAATCAGCCCCAGCATTTT. Translating it yields CASSWRGGGSNQPQHF.

The rearrangement joins TRBV5-5 to TRBJ2-3, with TRBD1 matching over 8 bases. The CDR3 sequence is 15 residues long. The germline V gene encodes CDR1 SGHKS and CDR2 YYEKEE (reference sequence). With V trimmed by 4 bases and J by 2 bases, 6 bases remained unmatched. The CDR3 DNA reads as TGTGCCAGCAGCACCTGGACAGGGTACACAGATACGCAGTATTTT. Its protein product is CASSTWTGYTDTQYF. The variable domain in full, with the rest retrieved from reference TRBV5-5 and TRBJ2-3, is DAGVTQSPTHLIKTRGQQVTLRCSPISGHKSVSWYQQVLGQGPQFIFQYYEKEERGRGNFPDRFSARQFPNYSSELNVNALLLGDSALYLCASSTWTGYTDTQYFGPGTRLTVL.

The chain is built from TRBV7-9 and TRBJ2-5, with 16 bases that match TRBD2. This CDR3 is 17 amino acids long. V lost 3 bases to trimming and J lost 9 bases; unmatched junction nucleotides: 10. Germline V CDR1 and CDR2: SEHNR, FQNEAQ (reference sequence). The CDR3 protein is CASSFGTSGRAEVAQYF. The CDR3 region has the DNA TGTGCCAGCAGCTTCGGGACTAGCGGGAGGGCCGAAGTGGCCCAGTACTTC.

The chain links TRBV12-3 or TRBV12-4 to TRBJ2-3; possibly TRBD1 for D (5 bases). The CDR3 totals 18 residues. Trimming pared 1 base from V and 0 bases from J, leaving 17 bases between. The CDR3: CASSLGVGLFPSTDTQYF. Written as DNA, the CDR3 is TGTGCCAGCAGTTTAGGGGTGGGGCTTTTTCCTAGCACAGATACGCAGTATTTT.

The J gene is TRBJ2-5, the V gene TRBV20-1, with D possibly matching TRBD2 (6 bases). The germline gives CDR1 DFQATT, CDR2 SNEGSKA (reference sequence). This CDR3 contains 15 residues. Trimming pared 0 bases from V and 11 bases from J, leaving 22 bases between. The CDR3 protein is CSARDLEGKSVQQYF. CDR3 nucleotide sequence: TGCAGTGCTAGAGATTTGGAGGGAAAGTCAGTCCAGCAGTACTTC.

V gene TRBV5-1 combines with J gene TRBJ1-1; D is perhaps TRBD1 (5 bases). The CDR3 spans 15 residues. V shed 0 bases and J shed 9 bases, with 18 bases lying between them. Per germline, CDR1 SGHRS and CDR2 YFSETQ. This CDR3 is CASSLATGPVGKAFF. In DNA, the CDR3 is TGCGCCAGCAGCTTGGCCACAGGACCTGTTGGTAAAGCTTTCTTT.

V gene TRBV6-5 combines with J gene TRBJ2-3; no firm D call. V lost 2 bases and J 0 bases, leaving 6 bases between the germline ends. The CDR3 sequence is 14 residues long. Germline CDR1 MNHEY, CDR2 SVGAGI. The CDR3, as DNA: TGTGCCAGCAGTTACGGCGCTAGCACAGATACGCAGTATTTT. As protein: CASSYGASTDTQYF.

This clonotype was found a few times. The DNA is left out, because the CDR3 cannot be placed on it with certainty; the CDR3 is given as TCRdb lists it. This chain links TRBV10-3 with TRBJ2-7; TRBD2, as called in the table, went unchecked against the DNA. CDR1 ENHRY and CDR2 SYGVKD come from the germline V gene. Including both end residues, the CDR3 is 18 amino acids long. The CDR3 loop is CAIRSKSTSSTSEAEQYF.

The gene calls are TRBV5-1 and TRBJ1-5; no reliable D call. V was cut by 4 bases and J by 4 bases, with 9 bases left in between. Germline values: CDR1 SGHRS, CDR2 YFSETQ. The CDR3 has 13 amino acids. CDR3 residues: CASSTGQNQPQHF. CDR3 coding DNA: TGCGCCAGCAGCACCGGTCAGAATCAGCCCCAGCATTTT.

The chain combines TRBV20-1 with TRBJ1-1; D is unclear. CDR1 and CDR2 (germline): DFQATT, SNEGSKA (reference sequence). The V gene lost 6 bases and the J gene lost 3 bases, with 11 bases spanning the gap. The CDR3 has 12 residues. The CDR3 DNA sequence: TGCAGTGCCGAGAGACTGGACACTGAAGCTTTCTTT. As protein: CSAERLDTEAFF.

Notes on this clonotype: A read error is possible here, since a much larger clone lies one base away. The gene calls are TRBV5-5 and TRBJ2-1; TRBD2 matches at 8 bases. Trimming removed 3 bases from V and 0 bases from J; junction bases left unmatched: 2. CDR3 length equals 15 residues. Germline CDR1 reads SGHKS; CDR2 reads YYEKEE (reference sequence). The CDR3 coding sequence is TGTGCCAGCAGCTCGGGGGGGAACTCCTACAATGAGCAGTTCTTC. It encodes CASSSGGNSYNEQFF.

The sample holds many counts of this clonotype. The chain links TRBV12-3 or TRBV12-4 to TRBJ2-7; 10 nucleotides align to TRBD1. V lost 6 bases and J lost 3; bases outside the gene matches: 5. The CDR3 extends over 14 amino acids. The CDR3 DNA sequence: TGTGCCAGCAGCCTTCGGACAGGGGGCTACGAGCAGTACTTC. Its protein product is CASSLRTGGYEQYF.

This clonotype was picked up many times. The V gene is TRBV5-6, the J gene TRBJ2-3; D may be TRBD2 (6 bases). CDR1 is SGHDT and CDR2 is YYEEEE in the germline V gene. The CDR3 consists of 14 residues. Trimming stripped 2 bases from V and 3 bases from J, with 10 bases between. CDR3 region: CASSFGSETDTQYF. CDR3 nucleotide sequence: TGTGCCAGCAGCTTCGGGAGCGAAACAGATACGCAGTATTTT.

This sequence joins TRBV12-3 or TRBV12-4 and TRBJ2-7, with 7 bases matching TRBD1. The J segment lost 2 bases and the V segment lost 6 bases, leaving 7 bases of the junction unmatched. The CDR3 length is 14 residues. CDR3 loop: CASRREQGTYEQYF. Written as DNA, the CDR3 is TGTGCCAGCAGAAGAGAACAGGGGACCTACGAGCAGTACTTC.

This clonotype was seen a handful of times. A read error may produce the germline difference seen at one junction end. V gene TRBV12-3 or TRBV12-4 combines with J gene TRBJ1-2, with D unresolved. The CDR3 consists of 13 residues. Here the CDR3 reads CASRLAGGYGYTF. The CDR3 DNA is TGTGCTAGCAGACTAGCCGGTGGGTATGGCTACACCTTC.

The genes are TRBV5-1 and TRBJ1-1; D ambiguous. V was cut by 1 base and J by 0 bases, with 16 bases left in between. Per the germline V gene, CDR1 is SGHRS and CDR2 is YFSETQ. The CDR3 is made up of 17 amino acids. CDR3 loop: CASSLQVSSTMNTEAFF. The CDR3 nucleotides are TGCGCCAGCAGCTTGCAGGTGTCCTCAACCATGAACACTGAAGCTTTCTTT. Variable domain in full (rest from reference TRBV5-1 and TRBJ1-1): KAGVTQTPRYLIKTRGQQVTLSCSPISGHRSVSWYQQTPGQGLQFLFEYFSETQRNKGNFPGRFSGRQFSNSRSEMNVSTLELGDSALYLCASSLQVSSTMNTEAFFGQGTRLTVV.

V is TRBV7-6 and J is TRBJ2-1; 13 bases are a match to TRBD2. With V trimmed by 4 bases and J by 9 bases, 12 bases remained unmatched. Germline V gives CDR1 SGHVS, CDR2 FNYEAQ. The CDR3 is made up of 17 amino acids. The CDR3 spells CASSSTPGTSGEGEQFF. CDR3 DNA: TGTGCCAGCAGCTCAACACCTGGGACTAGCGGGGAGGGTGAGCAGTTCTTC.

This clonotype was seen a handful of times. The DNA of the CDR3 is TGTGCCAGCAGTTCGCTCAACTACTTCTCCTACGAGCAGTACTTC. Translation: CASSSLNYFSYEQYF. The chain uses TRBV6-6 and TRBJ2-7, with no clear D. The CDR3 length is 15 residues. The germline CDR1 and CDR2 sequences are MNHNY and SVGAGI (reference sequence). Trimming removed 4 bases at V and 0 bases at J, with 13 bases between.

This clonotype was counted a few times. The V and J genes are TRBV29-1 and TRBJ2-1; D call uncertain. Looked up from germline, CDR1 is SQVTM and CDR2 is ANQGSEA. V was shortened by 1 base and J by 8 bases, with 12 bases between the two germline ends. The length of the CDR3 is 13 residues. The CDR3 here is CSVEVNLADEQFF. For the CDR3, the DNA is TGCAGCGTTGAAGTGAACCTCGCTGATGAGCAGTTCTTC.

This sequence joins TRBV9 and TRBJ1-1; no definite D call. CDR1 and CDR2 (germline): SGDLS, YYNGEE. Trimming left V 0 bases short and J 2 bases short, with 8 bases between. There are 14 residues in the CDR3. CDR3 bases: TGTGCCAGCAGCGTAGCGCAGGTAAACACTGAAGCTTTCTTT. Translated, it gives CASSVAQVNTEAFF. The full variable domain, completed using reference TRBV9 and TRBJ1-1, is DSGVTQTPKHLITATGQRVTLRCSPRSGDLSVYWYQQSLDQGLQFLIQYYNGEERAKGNILERFSAQQFPDLHSELNLSSLELGDSALYFCASSVAQVNTEAFFGQGTRLTVV.

This clonotype has more than one count but fewer than ten. The chain uses TRBV5-1 and TRBJ2-3; TRBD2 aligns across 13 bases. Germline V gene data show CDR1 as SGHRS and CDR2 as YFSETQ. The CDR3 contains 17 residues. Losses at the gene ends were 0 bases for V and 2 bases for J; bases not matched to a gene: 3. The CDR3, as DNA: TGCGCCAGCAGCTTGGGGACTAGCGGGGGACCCACAGATACGCAGTATTTT. This codes for CASSLGTSGGPTDTQYF.

This chain links TRBV19 with TRBJ2-1; 9 bases are a match to TRBD1. CDR3 length: 15 residues. The trim removed 8 bases at V and 2 bases at J, leaving 7 bases unmatched. Per the germline V gene, CDR1 is LNHDA and CDR2 is SQIVND (reference sequence). The CDR3 spells CASAATGGAYNEQFF. CDR3 DNA: TGTGCCAGTGCCGCAACAGGGGGCGCCTACAATGAGCAGTTCTTC. The variable domain in full, with the rest retrieved from reference TRBV19 and TRBJ2-1, is DGGITQSPKYLFRKEGQNVTLSCEQNLNHDAMYWYRQDPGQGLRLIYYSQIVNDFQKGDIAEGYSVSREKKESFPLTVTSAQKNPTAFYLCASAATGGAYNEQFFGPGTRLTVL.

The CDR3 DNA reads as TGTGCCAGCAGTTTGGGGCGACTTACCTCCTACAATGAGCAGTTCTTC. It is translated as CASSLGRLTSYNEQFF. The V and J genes are TRBV12-3 or TRBV12-4 and TRBJ2-1, with a tentative D call TRBD1 (5 bases). V lost 3 bases and J lost 0, with 12 bases in between. CDR3 length: 16 residues.

Of note for this clonotype: A read error may account for a junction end that differs from germline. This chain joins TRBV11-2 and TRBJ2-3; 8 nucleotides agree with TRBD1. The CDR3 is 16 amino acids. Germline-derived CDR1 and CDR2 are SGHAT and FQNNGV. CDR3 sequence (DNA): TGTACCAGCAGCGATCGGGACAGGATCATGTTAGATACGCAGTATTTT. It translates to CTSSDRDRIMLDTQYF. The full variable domain, its missing parts supplied by reference TRBV11-2 and TRBJ2-3, is EAGVAQSPRYKIIEKRQSVAFWCNPISGHATLYWYQQILGQGPKLLIQFQNNGVVDDSQLPKDRFSAERLKGVDSTLKIQPAKLEDSAVYLCTSSDRDRIMLDTQYFGPGTRLTVL.

The chain carries TRBV4-2 and TRBJ2-1; the D gene is possibly TRBD1 (5 bases). V was pared by 0 bases and J by 3 bases, with 9 bases between. Per germline, CDR1 LGHNA and CDR2 YNFKEQ. The CDR3 runs 15 residues. CDR3 DNA: TGTGCCAGCAGCCAAGAGCGGACAAACTACAATGAGCAGTTCTTC. This sequence encodes CASSQERTNYNEQFF.

As concerns this clonotype: At one end, the junction sequence differs from germline, possibly due to a read error. The chain recombines TRBV10-3 with TRBJ2-3; 9 bases line up with TRBD1. The CDR3 consists of 15 residues. Germline V gene lookup returns CDR1 ENHRY and CDR2 SYGVKD. The CDR3 region is CAISEGGQGTDAQYF. In nucleotides, the CDR3 is TGTGCCATCAGTGAGGGGGGACAGGGAACAGATGCGCAGTATTTT.